This paragraph reports one TCR beta chain. Its antigen is unknown. Clones were sequenced by immunoSEQ multiplex PCR, and TCRdb holds only the in-frame ones, with some missing. Of 15,000 to 20,000 clones listed, approximately 83% are singletons. This sample was included in a study of graft-versus-host responses after intestinal transplantation. Graft samples were processed, releasing intraepithelial and lamina propria lymphocytes. The CDR3 spans 14 residues. Germline V gene lookup returns CDR1 MNHNS and CDR2 SASEGT. Trimming took off 3 bases at V and 5 bases at J, with 14 bases between the two ends. The study's findings and limits: Investigators detected GvH clones in recipient marrow, with some emerging earlier in ileum or blood.

The rearrangement links TRBV6-1 to TRBJ2-7; D unresolved. Sequences were derived from ileum tissue, sampled roughly 600 days after intestinal transplantation. The sequence was collected from a human patient who received an intestinal transplant, so some T cells may come from the graft donor. The CDR3 region has the DNA TGTGCCAGCAGTGAGGGTAGTGAACGGGACGAGCAGTACTTC. Translating gives CASSEGSERDEQYF.